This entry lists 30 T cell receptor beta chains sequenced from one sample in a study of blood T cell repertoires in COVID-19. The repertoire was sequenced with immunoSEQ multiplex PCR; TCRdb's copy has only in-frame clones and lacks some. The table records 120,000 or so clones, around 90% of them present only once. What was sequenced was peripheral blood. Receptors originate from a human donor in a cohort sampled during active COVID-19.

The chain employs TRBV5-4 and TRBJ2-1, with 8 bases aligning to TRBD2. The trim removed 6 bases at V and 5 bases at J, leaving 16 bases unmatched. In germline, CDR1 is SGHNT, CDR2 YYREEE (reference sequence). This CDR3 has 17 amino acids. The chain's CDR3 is CASMDDKREWDHNEQFF. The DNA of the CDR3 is TGTGCCAGCATGGACGATAAGCGGGAGTGGGACCACAATGAGCAGTTCTTC.

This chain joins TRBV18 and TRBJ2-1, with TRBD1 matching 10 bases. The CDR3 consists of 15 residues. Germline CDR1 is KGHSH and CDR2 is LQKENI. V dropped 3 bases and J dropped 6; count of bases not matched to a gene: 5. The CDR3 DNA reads TGTGCCAGCTCACCGCCCGGACAGGGGGTCAATGAGCAGTTCTTC. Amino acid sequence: CASSPPGQGVNEQFF.

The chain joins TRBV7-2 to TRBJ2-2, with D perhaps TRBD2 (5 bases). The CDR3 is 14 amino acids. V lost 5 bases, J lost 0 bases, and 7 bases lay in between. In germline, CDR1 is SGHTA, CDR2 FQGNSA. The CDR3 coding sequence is TGTGCCAGCAGCCCGGGGACGAACACCGGGGAGCTGTTTTTT. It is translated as CASSPGTNTGELFF.

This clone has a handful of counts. The CDR3 spells CASSIDIGSGSDEQFF. The CDR3 DNA follows: TGTGCCAGTAGTATAGATATCGGTAGCGGGAGTGATGAGCAGTTCTTC. V usage is TRBV19 and J usage is TRBJ2-1, with TRBD2 matching over 9 bases. The CDR3 covers 16 residues. Germline loops: CDR1 LNHDA, CDR2 SQIVND (reference sequence). Trimming removed 0 bases from V and 8 bases from J; junction bases left unmatched: 8. Full variable domain (remainder filled in from reference TRBV19 and TRBJ2-1): DGGITQSPKYLFRKEGQNVTLSCEQNLNHDAMYWYRQDPGQGLRLIYYSQIVNDFQKGDIAEGYSVSREKKESFPLTVTSAQKNPTAFYLCASSIDIGSGSDEQFFGPGTRLTVL.

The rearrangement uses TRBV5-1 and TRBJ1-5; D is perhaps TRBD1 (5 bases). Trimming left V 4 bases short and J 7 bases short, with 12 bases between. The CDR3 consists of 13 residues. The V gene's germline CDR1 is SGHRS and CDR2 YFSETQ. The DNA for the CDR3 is TGCGCCAGCAGCCGCGGGGGAGGCCAGCCCCAGCATTTT. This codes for CASSRGGGQPQHF.

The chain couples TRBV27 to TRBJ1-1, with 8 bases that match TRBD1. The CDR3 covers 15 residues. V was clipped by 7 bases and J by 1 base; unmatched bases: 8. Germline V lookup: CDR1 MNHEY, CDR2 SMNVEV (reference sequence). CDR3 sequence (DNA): TGTGCCAGCACCCCCTCCGGGACAGGGAACACTGAAGCTTTCTTT. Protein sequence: CASTPSGTGNTEAFF.

Written as DNA, the CDR3 is TGCGCCAGCCAGGGTGGGGAAAACACAGATACGCAGTATTTT. It codes for CASQGGENTDTQYF. The chain carries TRBV10-2 and TRBJ2-3; TRBD1 might be the D (5 bases). V was trimmed by 8 bases and J by 2 bases, leaving 14 bases between them. CDR1 and CDR2 (germline): WSHSY, SAAADI. There are 14 residues in the CDR3.

CDR3 region: CASSQDRLAEYNEQFF. The CDR3, as DNA: TGTGCCAGCAGCCAAGATCGGCTAGCGGAGTACAATGAGCAGTTCTTC. The chain is built from TRBV3-1 (or the pseudogene TRBV3-2) and TRBJ2-1; 7 bases align to TRBD2. The CDR3 consists of 16 residues. V was pared by 0 bases and J by 4 bases, with 6 bases of the junction left unmatched. From germline, CDR1 is LGHDT and CDR2 YNNKEL (reference sequence).

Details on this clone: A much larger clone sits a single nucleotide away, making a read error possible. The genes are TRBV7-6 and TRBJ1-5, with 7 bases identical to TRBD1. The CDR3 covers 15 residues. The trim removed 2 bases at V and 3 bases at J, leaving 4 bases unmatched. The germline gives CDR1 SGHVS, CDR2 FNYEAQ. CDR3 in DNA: TGTGCCAGCAGCTTAACAGGGGCTAACAATCAGCCCCAGCATTTT. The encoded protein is CASSLTGANNQPQHF.

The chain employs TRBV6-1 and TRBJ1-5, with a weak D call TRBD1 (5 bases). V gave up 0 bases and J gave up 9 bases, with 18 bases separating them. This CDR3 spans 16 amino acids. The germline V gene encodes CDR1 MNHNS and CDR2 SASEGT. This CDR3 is CASSEALSASGSPQHF. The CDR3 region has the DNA TGTGCCAGCAGTGAAGCGCTTTCGGCCTCAGGGTCGCCCCAGCATTTT.

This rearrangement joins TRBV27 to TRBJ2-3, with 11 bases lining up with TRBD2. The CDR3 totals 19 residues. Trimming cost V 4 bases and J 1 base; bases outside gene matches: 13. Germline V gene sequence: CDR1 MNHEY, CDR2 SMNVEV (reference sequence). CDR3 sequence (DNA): TGTGCCAGCAGTTCTCCGGGGCTAGCGGGAGGAGGGGGCACAGATACGCAGTATTTT. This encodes CASSSPGLAGGGGTDTQYF.

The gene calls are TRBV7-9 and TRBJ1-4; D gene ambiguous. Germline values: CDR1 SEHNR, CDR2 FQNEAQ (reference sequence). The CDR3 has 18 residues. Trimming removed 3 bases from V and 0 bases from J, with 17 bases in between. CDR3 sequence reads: CASSFSSYGIATNEKLFF. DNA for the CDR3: TGTGCCAGCAGCTTTTCCTCTTACGGGATTGCAACTAATGAAAAACTGTTTTTT. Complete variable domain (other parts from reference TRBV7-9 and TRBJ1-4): DTGVSQNPRHKITKRGQNVTFRCDPISEHNRLYWYRQTLGQGPEFLTYFQNEAQLEKSRLLSDRFSAERPKGSFSTLEIQRTEQGDSAMYLCASSFSSYGIATNEKLFFGSGTQLSVL.

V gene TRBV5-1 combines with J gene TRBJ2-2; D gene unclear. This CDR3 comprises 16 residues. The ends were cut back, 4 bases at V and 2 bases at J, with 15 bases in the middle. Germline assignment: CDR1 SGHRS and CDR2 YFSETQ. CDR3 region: CASSLWSNRNTGELFF. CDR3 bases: TGCGCCAGCAGCCTATGGAGCAACCGAAACACCGGGGAGCTGTTTTTT.

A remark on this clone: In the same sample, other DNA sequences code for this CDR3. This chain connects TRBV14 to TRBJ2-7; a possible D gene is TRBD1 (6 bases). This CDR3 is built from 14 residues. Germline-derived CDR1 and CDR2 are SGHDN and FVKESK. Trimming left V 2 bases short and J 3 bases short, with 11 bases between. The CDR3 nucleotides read TGTGCCAGCAGCCAACAGGGGCGGTACTACGAGCAGTACTTC. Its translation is CASSQQGRYYEQYF.

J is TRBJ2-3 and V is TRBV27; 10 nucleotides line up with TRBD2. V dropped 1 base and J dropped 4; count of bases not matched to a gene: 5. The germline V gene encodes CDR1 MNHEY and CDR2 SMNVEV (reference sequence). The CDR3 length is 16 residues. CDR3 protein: CASSLFASGGADTQYF. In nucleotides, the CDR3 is TGTGCCAGCAGTTTATTTGCTAGCGGGGGAGCAGATACGCAGTATTTT.

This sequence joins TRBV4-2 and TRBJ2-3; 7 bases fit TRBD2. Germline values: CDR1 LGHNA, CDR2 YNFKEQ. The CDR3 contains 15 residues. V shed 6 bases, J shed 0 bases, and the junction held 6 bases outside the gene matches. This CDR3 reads CASSRLAGSTDTQYF. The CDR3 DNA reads TGTGCCAGCAGTCGACTAGCTGGTAGCACAGATACGCAGTATTTT.

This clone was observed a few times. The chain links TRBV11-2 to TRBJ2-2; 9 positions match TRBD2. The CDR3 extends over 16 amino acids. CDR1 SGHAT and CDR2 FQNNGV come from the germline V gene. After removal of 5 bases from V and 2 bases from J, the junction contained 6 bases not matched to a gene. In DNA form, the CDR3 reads TGTGCCAGCAGCCCCTGGACTAGCGCCAACACCGGGGAGCTGTTTTTT. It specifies CASSPWTSANTGELFF. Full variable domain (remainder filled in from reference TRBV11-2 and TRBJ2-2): EAGVAQSPRYKIIEKRQSVAFWCNPISGHATLYWYQQILGQGPKLLIQFQNNGVVDDSQLPKDRFSAERLKGVDSTLKIQPAKLEDSAVYLCASSPWTSANTGELFFGEGSRLTVL.

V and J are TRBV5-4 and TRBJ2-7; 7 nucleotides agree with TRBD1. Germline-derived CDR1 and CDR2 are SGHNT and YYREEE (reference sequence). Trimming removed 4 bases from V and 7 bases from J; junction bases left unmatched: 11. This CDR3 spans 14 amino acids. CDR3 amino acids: CASSRRQGTGEQYF. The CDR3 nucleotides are TGTGCCAGCAGCCGACGACAGGGAACGGGTGAGCAGTACTTC.

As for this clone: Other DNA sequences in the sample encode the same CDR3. CDR3 residues: CASSSGTGGAYNEQFF. CDR3 coding DNA: TGCGCCAGCAGCTCCGGGACAGGGGGCGCCTACAATGAGCAGTTCTTC. This chain links TRBV5-1 with TRBJ2-1, with 12 bases fitting TRBD1. V dropped 3 bases and J dropped 2; count of bases not matched to a gene: 3. The CDR3 length is 16 residues. Germline V gives CDR1 SGHRS, CDR2 YFSETQ.

CDR3 residues: CASSKGGTGISYNEQFF. CDR3 nucleotides: TGTGCCAGCAGCAAAGGGGGAACAGGGATCTCCTACAATGAGCAGTTCTTC. The gene calls are TRBV21-1 and TRBJ2-1; TRBD1, the table's D call, was not compared with the DNA. TRBV21-1 is a pseudogene segment. The CDR3 is 17 amino acids.

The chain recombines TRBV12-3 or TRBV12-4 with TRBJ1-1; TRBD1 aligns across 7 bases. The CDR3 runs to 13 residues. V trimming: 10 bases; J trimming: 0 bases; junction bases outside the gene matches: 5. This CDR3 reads CATGDSVNTEAFF. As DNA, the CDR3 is TGTGCCACCGGGGACAGCGTGAACACTGAAGCTTTCTTT.

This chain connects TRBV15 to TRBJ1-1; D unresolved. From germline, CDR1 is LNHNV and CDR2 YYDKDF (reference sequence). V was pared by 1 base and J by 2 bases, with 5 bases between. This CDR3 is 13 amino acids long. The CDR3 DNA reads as TGTGCCACCAGCAGAGTAACAAACACTGAAGCTTTCTTT. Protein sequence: CATSRVTNTEAFF.

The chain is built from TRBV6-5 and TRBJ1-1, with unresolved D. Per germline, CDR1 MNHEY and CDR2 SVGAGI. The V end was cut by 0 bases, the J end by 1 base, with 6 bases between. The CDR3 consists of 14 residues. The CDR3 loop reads CASSYSPGNTEAFF. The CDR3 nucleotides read TGTGCCAGCAGTTACTCGCCAGGGAACACTGAAGCTTTCTTT.

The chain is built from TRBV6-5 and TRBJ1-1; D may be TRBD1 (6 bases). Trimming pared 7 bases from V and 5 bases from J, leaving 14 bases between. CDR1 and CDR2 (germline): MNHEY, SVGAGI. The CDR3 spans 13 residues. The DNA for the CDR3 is TGTGCCAGCACCCAGGGGTTTAGGACTGAAGCTTTCTTT. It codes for CASTQGFRTEAFF.

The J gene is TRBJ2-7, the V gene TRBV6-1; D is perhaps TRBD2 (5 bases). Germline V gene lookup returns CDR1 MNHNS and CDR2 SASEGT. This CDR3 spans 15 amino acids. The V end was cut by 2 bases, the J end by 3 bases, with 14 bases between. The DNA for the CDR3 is TGTGCCAGCAGTGAATGGCTAGCCCCACTCTACGAGCAGTACTTC. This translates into CASSEWLAPLYEQYF.

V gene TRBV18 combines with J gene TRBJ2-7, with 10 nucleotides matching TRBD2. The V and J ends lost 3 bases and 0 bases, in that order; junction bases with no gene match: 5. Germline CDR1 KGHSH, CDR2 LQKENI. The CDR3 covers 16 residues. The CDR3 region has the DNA TGTGCCAGCTCACCCGCCCCTAGCGGGAGCTCCTACGAGCAGTACTTC. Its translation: CASSPAPSGSSYEQYF. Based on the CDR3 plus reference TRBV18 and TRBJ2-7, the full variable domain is NAGVMQNPRHLVRRRGQEARLRCSPMKGHSHVYWYRQLPEEGLKFMVYLQKENIIDESGMPKERFSAEFPKEGPSILRIQQVVRGDSAAYFCASSPAPSGSSYEQYFGPGTRLTVT.

DNA for the CDR3: TGTGCCAGCAGTGCACAGGGGTTGAATGGTTCACCCCTCCACTTT. Translated: CASSAQGLNGSPLHF. The chain couples TRBV6-4 to TRBJ1-6; 7 bases are shared with TRBD1. CDR1 is MRHNA and CDR2 is SNTAGT in the germline V gene. The CDR3 sequence is 15 residues long. V was pared by 4 bases and J by 9 bases, with 9 bases of the junction left unmatched.

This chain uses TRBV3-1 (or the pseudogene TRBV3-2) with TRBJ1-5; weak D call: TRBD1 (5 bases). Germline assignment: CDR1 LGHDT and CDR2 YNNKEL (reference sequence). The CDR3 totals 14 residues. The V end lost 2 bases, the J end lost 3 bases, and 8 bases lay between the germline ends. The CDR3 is CASSQRQNNQPQHF. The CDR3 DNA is TGTGCCAGCAGCCAACGACAGAACAATCAGCCCCAGCATTTT.

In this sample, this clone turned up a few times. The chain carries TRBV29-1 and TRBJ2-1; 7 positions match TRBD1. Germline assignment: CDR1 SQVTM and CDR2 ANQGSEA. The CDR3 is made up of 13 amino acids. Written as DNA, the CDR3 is TGCAGTGATACAGGGGATTCCTACAATGAGCAGTTCTTC. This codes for CSDTGDSYNEQFF.

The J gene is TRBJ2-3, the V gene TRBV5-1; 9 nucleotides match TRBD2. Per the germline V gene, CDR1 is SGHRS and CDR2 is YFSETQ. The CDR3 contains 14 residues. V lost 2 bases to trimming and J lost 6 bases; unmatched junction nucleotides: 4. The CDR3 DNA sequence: TGCGCCAGCAGCTTCGGCGGGAGGGCCGATACGCAGTATTTT. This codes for CASSFGGRADTQYF.